Listed below are T cell receptor beta chains from one sample, sequenced in a study of T-cell reconstitution after alpha-beta-depleted transplantation in children. TCRdb re-called the PCR reads with MiXCR, one entry per CDR3 protein. The sample has 130,000 or so distinct CDR3 sequences; roughly 10% are singletons. The sequenced sample was PBMCs, mostly from graft donor cells, obtained 180 days after TCRalphabeta/CD19-depleted stem cell transplant. Receptors originate from a girl under three years old who had a stem cell transplant for combined immunodeficiency, so the T cells may come from the graft donor. Each CDR3 is given with its conserved first and last residue. The D gene is left open where the match is weak. A clone size is listed for some rows: how often the clone was seen (once, few, many), or a class if it is expanded.

J,size,D,V,DNA,CDR3
TRBJ2-7,few,TRBD1,TRBV7-8,TGTGCCAGCAGCTTATATCGTGGGACAGGGCCCTACGAGCAGTACTTC,CASSLYRGTGPYEQYF
TRBJ2-1,many,TRBD1,TRBV10-3,TGTGCCATCAGCTCCGGGACAGACAATGAGCAGTTCTTC,CAISSGTDNEQFF
TRBJ1-5,.,TRBD1,TRBV19,TGTGCCAGCTCTGGAGACAGGGGCCCATATAGCAATCAGCCCCAGCATTTT,CASSGDRGPYSNQPQHF
TRBJ2-7,few,TRBD1,TRBV20-1,TGCAGTGCAGGCCCGACAGGGTCGTACGAGCAGTACTTC,CSAGPTGSYEQYF
TRBJ2-6,few,.,TRBV5-1,TGCGCCAGCAGCTTGGATCCAGGGGTCCCCTCTGGGGCCAACGTCCTGACTTTC,CASSLDPGVPSGANVLTF
TRBJ2-7,few,TRBD1,TRBV20-1,TGCAGTCCAGCTAAACCGGGACAGGCTTCCTACGAGCAGTACTTC,CSPAKPGQASYEQYF
TRBJ2-7,few,.,TRBV20-1,TGCAGTGCTAGTAAGAGAGGGGTGGGGTCCTACGAGCAGTACTTC,CSASKRGVGSYEQYF
TRBJ2-1,.,.,TRBV2,TGTGCCAGCAGTGACCACCAGGGGCGATACAATGAGCAGTTCTTC,CASSDHQGRYNEQFF
TRBJ2-5,.,.,TRBV12-3/TRBV12-4,TGTGCCAGCAGTTTGGTTCCGATGACCCAGTACTTC,CASSLVPMTQYF
TRBJ2-1,few,TRBD2,TRBV5-1,TGCGCCAGCAGCTCATTAGCGGGAGCGATGAATGAGCAGTTCTTC,CASSSLAGAMNEQFF
TRBJ2-2,.,.,TRBV27,TGTGCCAGCAGTTTAAGGGGCAGAGAAAACACCGGGGAGCTGTTTTTT,CASSLRGRENTGELFF
TRBJ2-1,few,.,TRBV4-2,TGTGCCAGCAGCCAAGAGCTGAGTAGTAATGAGCAGTTCTTC,CASSQELSSNEQFF
TRBJ2-5,many,.,TRBV15,TGTGCCACCAGCTCTAAAGAGACCCAGTACTTC,CATSSKETQYF
TRBJ2-2,.,.,TRBV27,TGTGCCAGCAGTGCCTACCGGGACACCGGGGAGCTGTTTTTT,CASSAYRDTGELFF
TRBJ1-6,few,.,TRBV5-5,TGTGCCAGCAGCTGGAAAGGGGGTAATTCACCCCTCCACTTT,CASSWKGGNSPLHF
TRBJ2-5,.,TRBD1,TRBV5-1,TGCGCCAGCAGCCCGGGACAGCCCCAAGAGACCCAGTACTTC,CASSPGQPQETQYF
TRBJ1-1,.,.,TRBV29-1,TGCAGCGTTGAAGTCCGAAGGAGGGGGAACACTGAAGCTTTCTTT,CSVEVRRRGNTEAFF
TRBJ2-7,few,.,TRBV10-3,TGTGCCATCAAAGGGGGACTTTTCACCTACGAGCAGTACTTC,CAIKGGLFTYEQYF